What follows are 29 T cell receptor beta chains derived from one specimen sequenced in a study of cytomegalovirus exposure and HLA in healthy donors. PCR used 60 Vbeta primers and 13 Jbeta primers. Sequencing used immunoSEQ multiplex PCR; TCRdb keeps in-frame clones, though not all of them. Among about 140,000 clones listed, approximately 82% were seen once. The sequenced sample was PBMCs. These receptors all come from a woman aged 55 to 70 in good health and CMV-seropositive.

V gene TRBV10-1 combines with J gene TRBJ1-5; D gene unclear. Germline CDR1 and CDR2: WNHNN and SYGVQD (reference sequence). This CDR3 has 15 residues. Trimming stripped 2 bases from V and 6 bases from J, with 14 bases between. The CDR3 loop reads CASSEGVWRGQPQHF. CDR3 in DNA: TGCGCCAGCAGTGAGGGGGTTTGGCGGGGTCAGCCCCAGCATTTT.

The rearrangement joins TRBV2 to TRBJ2-5, with 7 positions matching TRBD2. The CDR3 runs 14 residues. V shed 3 bases, J shed 5 bases, and the junction held 6 bases outside the gene matches. Germline V CDR1 and CDR2: SNHLY, FYNNEI. CDR3 nucleotide sequence: TGTGCCAGCAGTGACCTAGCGGTGGGGGAGACCCAGTACTTC. Amino acids: CASSDLAVGETQYF.

The chain couples TRBV4-3 to TRBJ2-3; TRBD1 agrees at 9 bases. This CDR3 contains 15 residues. Germline V CDR1 and CDR2: LGHNA, YSLEER. J was trimmed by 2 bases and V by 1 base; bases with no gene match: 1. CDR3 nucleotide sequence: TGCGCCAGCAGCCAAGGGACAGGGGCCACAGATACGCAGTATTTT. Its translation: CASSQGTGATDTQYF.

The chain joins TRBV7-9 to TRBJ2-7; the match to TRBD1 covers 9 bases. Germline V CDR1 and CDR2: SEHNR, FQNEAQ (reference sequence). The CDR3 runs to 12 residues. The junction had 4 bases not matched to a gene; V was cut back by 4 bases and J by 9 bases. The CDR3 DNA sequence: TGTGCCAGCAGCTACGACAGGGGGAGGCAGTACTTC. Encoded protein: CASSYDRGRQYF.

The chain is built from TRBV27 and TRBJ1-1; D is undetermined. This CDR3 is built from 14 residues. V was cut by 6 bases and J by 0 bases, with 11 bases left in between. Germline-derived CDR1 and CDR2 are MNHEY and SMNVEV (reference sequence). This chain's CDR3 is CASRDLGLNTEAFF. In nucleotides, the CDR3 is TGTGCCAGCAGGGATCTGGGCTTGAACACTGAAGCTTTCTTT.

The rearrangement links TRBV12-5 to TRBJ1-2, with TRBD1 matching 8 bases. The junction had 7 bases not matched to a gene; V was cut back by 5 bases and J by 5 bases. Germline CDR1 LGHNT, CDR2 FRNRAP. The CDR3 has 14 amino acids. CDR3 sequence reads: CASGTGQGQYGYTF. As DNA, the CDR3 is TGTGCTAGTGGTACCGGACAGGGACAGTATGGCTACACCTTC.

The V gene is TRBV30, the J gene TRBJ2-5, with 12 bases matching TRBD2. Trimming cost V 2 bases and J 11 bases; bases outside gene matches: 3. The CDR3 sequence is 12 residues long. Germline lookup yields CDR1 GTSNPN and CDR2 SVGIG (reference sequence). CDR3 nucleotides: TGTGCCTGGAGTAGACTAGCGGGAGAGCAGTACTTC. Its translation: CAWSRLAGEQYF.

The J gene is TRBJ2-1, the V gene TRBV9; D is unclear. The germline CDR1 and CDR2 sequences are SGDLS and YYNGEE. Trimming left V 3 bases short and J 0 bases short, with 7 bases between. CDR3 size: 14 residues. In DNA form, the CDR3 reads TGTGCCAGCAGCGCTCCGAGCTCCTACAATGAGCAGTTCTTC. Translating gives CASSAPSSYNEQFF.

The CDR3 sequence: CASSFLAEPTYF. CDR3 nucleotides: TGTGCCAGCAGCTTTCTAGCCGAACCGACGTATTTT. This rearrangement joins TRBV7-8 to TRBJ2-3, with TRBD2 as a possible D gene (5 bases). Deletions cut 3 bases from V and 14 bases from J, with 15 bases between. The CDR3 loop spans 12 amino acids. Germline assignment: CDR1 SGHVS and CDR2 FQNEAQ.

The rearrangement joins TRBV6-6 to TRBJ2-1, with 7 bases matching TRBD1. The V and J ends lost 6 bases and 8 bases, in that order; junction bases with no gene match: 4. Per the germline V gene, CDR1 is MNHNY and CDR2 is SVGAGI (reference sequence). CDR3 length: 12 amino acids. CDR3 sequence (DNA): TGTGCCAGCAGGGACAGGTACGATGAGCAGTTCTTC. This gives the protein CASRDRYDEQFF.

The genes are TRBV28 and TRBJ2-5, with 9 nucleotides matching TRBD1. The junction had 11 bases not matched to a gene; V was cut back by 5 bases and J by 4 bases. The CDR3 is 16 amino acids. Germline values: CDR1 MDHEN, CDR2 SYDVKM. DNA of the CDR3: TGTGCCAGCAGTCCAGTCGACAGGGGGGGTCGAGAGACCCAGTACTTC. Translated: CASSPVDRGGRETQYF.

This clone appeared a few times. Here the CDR3 reads CASSRTGTNEKLFF. The CDR3 coding sequence is TGCGCCAGCAGCAGGACAGGAACTAATGAAAAACTGTTTTTT. V and J are TRBV5-1 and TRBJ1-4; 7 bases fit TRBD1. Germline V gives CDR1 SGHRS, CDR2 YFSETQ. The CDR3 consists of 14 residues. V gave up 4 bases and J gave up 1 base; unmatched junction bases: 1. Looking up the rest from reference TRBV5-1 and TRBJ1-4 gives the full variable domain: KAGVTQTPRYLIKTRGQQVTLSCSPISGHRSVSWYQQTPGQGLQFLFEYFSETQRNKGNFPGRFSGRQFSNSRSEMNVSTLELGDSALYLCASSRTGTNEKLFFGSGTQLSVL.

The chain is built from TRBV20-1 and TRBJ1-5; D not resolved. Germline V CDR1 and CDR2: DFQATT, SNEGSKA (reference sequence). There are 11 residues in the CDR3. V lost 3 bases and J 7 bases, leaving 7 bases between the germline ends. The CDR3 sequence is CSASREQPQHF. CDR3 nucleotide sequence: TGCAGTGCTAGTCGGGAACAGCCCCAGCATTTT.

The rearrangement joins TRBV29-1 to TRBJ1-3, with D possibly matching TRBD1 (5 bases). The V end lost 8 bases, the J end lost 4 bases, and 9 bases lay between the germline ends. The germline CDR1 and CDR2 sequences are SQVTM and ANQGSEA. The CDR3 contains 11 residues. CDR3 coding DNA: TGCAGCTCAGGGTCCGGAAACACCATATATTTT. Translation: CSSGSGNTIYF.

The gene calls are TRBV15 and TRBJ2-3, with D perhaps TRBD2 (5 bases). CDR1 and CDR2 from the germline V gene are LNHNV and YYDKDF (reference sequence). Trimming removed 8 bases at V and 0 bases at J, with 15 bases between. The CDR3 runs to 15 residues. In nucleotides, the CDR3 is TGTGCCACCGCTCGGGGATCGGCTAGCACAGATACGCAGTATTTT. Translated: CATARGSASTDTQYF.

With regard to this clone: The sample has other DNA sequences that encode this CDR3 too. The chain couples TRBV5-4 to TRBJ1-2; TRBD1 is a possible D gene (6 bases). Trimming left V 4 bases short and J 3 bases short, with 16 bases between. The CDR3 length is 15 residues. Germline CDR1 SGHNT, CDR2 YYREEE (reference sequence). CDR3 residues: CASSPRGGGDYGYTF. The CDR3 bases are TGTGCCAGCAGCCCCCGGGGAGGGGGGGACTATGGCTACACCTTC.

V is TRBV27 and J is TRBJ2-1; 11 nucleotides match TRBD2. CDR3 size: 16 residues. In germline, CDR1 is MNHEY, CDR2 SMNVEV (reference sequence). The V and J ends lost 4 bases and 7 bases, in that order; junction bases with no gene match: 9. The DNA for the CDR3 is TGTGCCAGCAGTTCTGAACTAGCGGGAGTCATGAATGAGCAGTTCTTC. Protein product: CASSSELAGVMNEQFF.

The gene calls are TRBV7-2 and TRBJ2-7; 10 bases are a match to TRBD1. The CDR3 runs 14 residues. Germline V gene lookup returns CDR1 SGHTA and CDR2 FQGNSA. With 7 bases clipped from V and 3 bases from J, the junction kept 6 bases outside the gene matches. DNA of the CDR3: TGTGCCAGCACCTCGTGGACAGGGGGCTACGAGCAGTACTTC. This encodes CASTSWTGGYEQYF.

The CDR3 is CASSWPRGAGNYEQYF. In DNA form, the CDR3 reads TGTGCCAGCAGTTGGCCCCGTGGGGCTGGGAACTACGAGCAGTACTTC. The rearrangement uses TRBV28 and TRBJ2-7; tentative D call: TRBD1 (5 bases). Germline CDR1 is MDHEN and CDR2 is SYDVKM. Trimming cost V 4 bases and J 3 bases, with 19 bases left between them. The CDR3 runs to 16 residues.

The genes are TRBV21-1 and TRBJ2-3; TRBD2, the D gene given by the table, was not confirmed from the DNA. TRBV21-1 represents a pseudogene. This CDR3 has 17 amino acids. The CDR3 region is CASSKDRGGRRGNTQYF. The DNA for the CDR3 is TGTGCCAGCAGCAAAGATCGGGGCGGGAGGCGAGGAAATACGCAGTATTTT.

The chain employs TRBV28 and TRBJ2-3; 8 bases align to TRBD1. Germline lookup yields CDR1 MDHEN and CDR2 SYDVKM. CDR3 length: 13 residues. V dropped 9 bases and J dropped 2; count of bases not matched to a gene: 4. In DNA, the CDR3 is TGTGCCAGTCAGACAGGGGTCACAGATACGCAGTATTTT. It specifies CASQTGVTDTQYF. The full variable domain, completed using reference TRBV28 and TRBJ2-3, is DVKVTQSSRYLVKRTGEKVFLECVQDMDHENMFWYRQDPGLGLRLIYFSYDVKMKEKGDIPEGYSVSREKKERFSLILESASTNQTSMYLCASQTGVTDTQYFGPGTRLTVL.

The V gene is TRBV28, the J gene TRBJ2-3; TRBD2 matches 7 bases. Germline CDR1 reads MDHEN; CDR2 reads SYDVKM. J was trimmed by 4 bases and V by 6 bases; bases with no gene match: 7. The CDR3 runs 14 residues. CDR3 nucleotide sequence: TGTGCCAGCAGCTACAGCGGGATCTCAGATACGCAGTATTTT. Residues: CASSYSGISDTQYF.

The chain is built from TRBV30 and TRBJ1-5, with TRBD1 as a possible D gene (6 bases). V lost 2 bases and J lost 7, with 12 bases in between. Germline V gene sequence: CDR1 GTSNPN, CDR2 SVGIG (reference sequence). The CDR3 has 13 amino acids. This CDR3 is CAWSPDRLQPQHF. CDR3 DNA: TGTGCCTGGAGTCCAGACAGGTTACAGCCCCAGCATTTT. Looking up the rest from reference TRBV30 and TRBJ1-5 gives the full variable domain: SQTIHQWPATLVQPVGSPLSLECTVEGTSNPNLYWYRQAAGRGLQLLFYSVGIGQISSEVPQNLSASRPQDRQFILSSKKLLLSDSGFYLCAWSPDRLQPQHFGDGTRLSIL.

The V call is TRBV13, the J call TRBJ2-5, with 7 nucleotides matching TRBD2. Per germline, CDR1 PRHDT and CDR2 FYEKMQ (reference sequence). V dropped 5 bases and J dropped 2; count of bases not matched to a gene: 11. The CDR3 is 16 amino acids. The CDR3 sequence: CASSLTGAGEQETQYF. The CDR3 DNA is TGTGCCAGCAGCCTGACCGGGGCGGGAGAGCAAGAGACCCAGTACTTC.

This sequence joins TRBV27 and TRBJ2-7; 7 bases map to TRBD2. From germline, CDR1 is MNHEY and CDR2 SMNVEV (reference sequence). V gave up 8 bases and J gave up 1 base; unmatched junction bases: 14. The CDR3 covers 16 residues. The CDR3 region is CASHLGGGPLSYEQYF. In nucleotides, the CDR3 is TGTGCCAGCCATTTGGGGGGGGGTCCCCTTTCCTACGAGCAGTACTTC.

The chain has TRBV5-1 and TRBJ2-7, with TRBD1 matching 10 bases. Germline V CDR1 and CDR2: SGHRS, YFSETQ. The trim removed 0 bases at V and 5 bases at J, leaving 2 bases unmatched. There are 14 residues in the CDR3. This CDR3 reads CASSLAGTGDEQYF. In nucleotides, the CDR3 is TGCGCCAGCAGCTTGGCCGGGACAGGGGACGAGCAGTACTTC.

The chain has TRBV4-3 and TRBJ2-7, with D uncertain. Germline V gene data show CDR1 as LGHNA and CDR2 as YSLEER. This CDR3 contains 14 residues. The V and J ends lost 0 bases and 4 bases respectively, with 10 bases between them. CDR3 protein: CASSQDLSLYEQYF. CDR3 DNA: TGCGCCAGCAGCCAAGATTTGTCCCTTTACGAGCAGTACTTC.

The chain has TRBV7-2 and TRBJ2-7, with D possibly being TRBD1 (6 bases). CDR3 size: 15 residues. V was pared by 4 bases and J by 4 bases, with 17 bases between. From germline, CDR1 is SGHTA and CDR2 FQGNSA. This CDR3 is CASSSSVRGAYEQYF. CDR3 DNA sequence: TGTGCCAGCAGCTCCTCGGTCAGGGGAGCTTACGAGCAGTACTTC.

The chain recombines TRBV6-6 with TRBJ2-5; maybe TRBD2 (5 bases). CDR1 is MNHNY, CDR2 SVGAGI, per germline (reference sequence). This CDR3 comprises 15 residues. V shed 6 bases and J shed 7 bases, with 21 bases lying between them. CDR3 region: CASRSGSTDGGTQYF. The DNA for the CDR3 is TGTGCCAGCAGGAGCGGATCCACCGACGGCGGGACCCAGTACTTC.